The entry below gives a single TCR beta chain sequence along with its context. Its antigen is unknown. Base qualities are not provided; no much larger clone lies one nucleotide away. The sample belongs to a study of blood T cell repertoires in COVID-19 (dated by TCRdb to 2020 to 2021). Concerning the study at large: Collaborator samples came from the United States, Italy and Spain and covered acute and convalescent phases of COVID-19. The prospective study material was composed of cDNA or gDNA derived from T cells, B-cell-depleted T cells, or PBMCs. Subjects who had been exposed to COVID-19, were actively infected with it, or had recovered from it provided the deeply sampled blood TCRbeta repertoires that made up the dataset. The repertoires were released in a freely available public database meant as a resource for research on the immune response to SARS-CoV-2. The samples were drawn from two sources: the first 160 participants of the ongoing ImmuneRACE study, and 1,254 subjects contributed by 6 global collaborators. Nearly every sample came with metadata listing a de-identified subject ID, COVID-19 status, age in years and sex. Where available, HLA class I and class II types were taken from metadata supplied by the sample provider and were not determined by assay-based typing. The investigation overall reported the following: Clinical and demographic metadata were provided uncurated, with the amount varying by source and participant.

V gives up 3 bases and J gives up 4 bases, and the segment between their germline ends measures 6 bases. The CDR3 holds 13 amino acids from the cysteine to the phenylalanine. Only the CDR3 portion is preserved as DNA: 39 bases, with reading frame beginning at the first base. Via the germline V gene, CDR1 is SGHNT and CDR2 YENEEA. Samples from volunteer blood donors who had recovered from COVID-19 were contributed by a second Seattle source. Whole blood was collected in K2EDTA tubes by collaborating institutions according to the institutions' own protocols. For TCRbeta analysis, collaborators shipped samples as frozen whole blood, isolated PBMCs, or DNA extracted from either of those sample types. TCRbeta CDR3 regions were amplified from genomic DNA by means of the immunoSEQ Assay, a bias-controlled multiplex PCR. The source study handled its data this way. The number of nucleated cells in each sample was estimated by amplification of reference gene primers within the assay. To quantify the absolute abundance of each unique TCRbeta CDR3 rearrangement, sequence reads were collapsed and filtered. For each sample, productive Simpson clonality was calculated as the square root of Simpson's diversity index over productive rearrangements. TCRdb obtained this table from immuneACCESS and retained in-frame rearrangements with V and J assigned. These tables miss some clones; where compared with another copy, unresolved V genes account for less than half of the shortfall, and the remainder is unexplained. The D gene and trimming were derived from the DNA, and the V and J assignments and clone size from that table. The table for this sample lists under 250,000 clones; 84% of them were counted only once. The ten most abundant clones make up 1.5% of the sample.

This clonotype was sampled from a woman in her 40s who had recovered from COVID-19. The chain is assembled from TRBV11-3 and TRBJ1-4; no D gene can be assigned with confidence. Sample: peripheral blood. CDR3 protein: CASSFSGNEKLFF. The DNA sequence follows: TGTGCCAGCAGCTTCTCGGGTAATGAAAAACTGTTTTTT.